Presented here are 5 T cell receptor beta chains from one specimen sequenced in a study of cytotoxic CD8 clonotypes in ibrutinib-treated CLL. Here immunoSEQ multiplex PCR was the method, and the copy in TCRdb shows in-frame clones only, minus some. The sample records some 35,000 clones, roughly three quarters being singletons. Source: PBMCs, taken before ibrutinib treatment. The receptor source for this set is a human donor with chronic lymphocytic leukemia.

This chain links TRBV4-1 with TRBJ2-2; TRBD2 matches 8 bases. V trimming: 2 bases; J trimming: 0 bases; junction bases outside the gene matches: 5. Germline CDR1 reads MGHRA; CDR2 reads YSYEKL. The CDR3 consists of 17 residues. The CDR3 sequence: CASSQRGAGANTGELFF. CDR3 coding DNA: TGCGCCAGCAGCCAACGAGGAGCGGGAGCGAACACCGGGGAGCTGTTTTTT.

The rearrangement links TRBV5-6 to TRBJ2-7, with 15 bases identical to TRBD2. This CDR3 is 17 amino acids long. Germline trimming cut 3 bases from V and 6 bases from J; bases unmatched to any gene: 10. Germline-derived CDR1 and CDR2 are SGHDT and YYEEEE. The CDR3 here is CASSSPGLAGGHGEQYF. CDR3 DNA sequence: TGTGCCAGCAGCTCCCCGGGACTAGCGGGGGGTCACGGCGAGCAGTACTTC.

V gene TRBV27 combines with J gene TRBJ2-7, with 7 bases lining up with TRBD1. The CDR3 contains 18 residues. Germline values: CDR1 MNHEY, CDR2 SMNVEV (reference sequence). J gave up 1 base and V 5 bases, and 17 bases lay outside the gene matches. As DNA, the CDR3 is TGTGCCAGCAGTCCCCCACCTCTATTACAGGGGAAATCCTACGAGCAGTACTTC. This codes for CASSPPPLLQGKSYEQYF.

The genes are TRBV30 and TRBJ2-3, with D tentatively TRBD2 (6 bases). The CDR3 covers 12 residues. Trimming stripped 1 base from V and 8 bases from J, with 10 bases between. Germline values: CDR1 GTSNPN, CDR2 SVGIG (reference sequence). CDR3 coding DNA: TGTGCCTGGAGTGATAGCGGCCGTACGCAGTATTTT. It codes for CAWSDSGRTQYF.

This clone was observed a few times. This sequence joins TRBV5-1 and TRBJ1-2; unclear D gene. V lost 3 bases, J lost 3 bases, and 15 bases lay in between. The germline gives CDR1 SGHRS, CDR2 YFSETQ. The CDR3 covers 15 residues. The DNA for the CDR3 is TGCGCCAGCAGCTCGGACCGTCCTACCTACTATGGCTACACCTTC. Translated, it gives CASSSDRPTYYGYTF.